The T cell receptor (beta chain) under discussion was sequenced for a study of T cell repertoires in ileal Crohn's disease. Looking at the study overall: Patients had a median roughly 7.9-year disease duration, and about 40% were active smokers. Surgery for a complication: stricturing in about 61%, penetrating in roughly 40%.

Overall study results and limits: Active smokers at surgery had more clonal expansions than non-smokers.

Clones were sequenced by immunoSEQ multiplex PCR, and TCRdb holds only the in-frame ones, with some missing. The data show around 33,000 clones, 80% seen once. Of note for this clone: Its target is unknown.

The TCR was taken from an adult with Crohn's disease. Sequencing was performed on ileal tissue.

The CDR3 bases are TGTGCCAGCAGCCAAGATCTGGCTAGCGGGAGGTACTTC. Translating gives CASSQDLASGRYF. This chain joins TRBV4-2 and TRBJ2-7; 10 bases fit TRBD2. The germline gives CDR1 LGHNA, CDR2 YNFKEQ. Losses at the gene ends were 0 bases for V and 12 bases for J; bases not matched to a gene: 5. The CDR3 is made up of 13 amino acids.